One and the same sample provided the 30 T cell receptor beta chains below, sequenced in a study of OX40 agonist ivuxolimab in advanced cancers. The protocol was immunoSEQ multiplex PCR, while the TCRdb copy is restricted to in-frame clones and leaves out a portion. The sample carries tens of thousands of clones, over 75% recorded once. The specimen was CD4+ or CD8+ T cells sorted from blood, collected in a trial of the OX40 agonist ivuxolimab. All receptors derive from an adult with an advanced solid tumor such as melanoma, head and neck, liver or kidney cancer.

The CDR3: CASSFSPNRGSYEQYF. The CDR3 DNA reads as TGTGCCAGCAGCTTCAGTCCTAACCGGGGTTCCTACGAGCAGTACTTC. The J gene is TRBJ2-7, the V gene TRBV5-8; D is possibly TRBD2 (5 bases). Germline CDR1 reads SGHTS; CDR2 reads YDEGEE. The CDR3 has 16 residues. Trimming cost V 2 bases and J 1 base, with 16 bases left between them. Complete variable domain (other parts from reference TRBV5-8 and TRBJ2-7): EAGVTQSPTHLIKTRGQQATLRCSPISGHTSVYWYQQALGLGLQFLLWYDEGEERNRGNFPPRFSGRQFPNYSSELNVNALELEDSALYLCASSFSPNRGSYEQYFGPGTRLTVT.

This sequence joins TRBV5-1 and TRBJ1-6; D ambiguous. CDR1 and CDR2 (germline): SGHRS, YFSETQ. Trimming left V 9 bases short and J 10 bases short, with 17 bases between. The CDR3 covers 13 residues. The CDR3 nucleotides are TGCGCCATCCGGACGGCAGAAGGATCACCCCTCCACTTT. Translation: CAIRTAEGSPLHF.

The V gene is TRBV4-2, the J gene TRBJ2-6; tentatively, D is TRBD1 (5 bases). V was cut by 0 bases and J by 1 base, with 16 bases left in between. This CDR3 has 19 amino acids. Germline V gene sequence: CDR1 LGHNA, CDR2 YNFKEQ. The CDR3 is CASSQESRAGPSGANVLTF. In DNA form, the CDR3 reads TGTGCCAGCAGCCAAGAGTCCCGTGCAGGGCCGTCTGGGGCCAACGTCCTGACTTTC.

V gene TRBV27 combines with J gene TRBJ1-2; D perhaps matches TRBD1 (5 bases). The CDR3 is 15 amino acids. CDR1 is MNHEY and CDR2 is SMNVEV in the germline V gene (reference sequence). Trimming left V 5 bases short and J 5 bases short, with 18 bases between. CDR3: CASSANPFGGYGYTF. The CDR3, as DNA: TGTGCCAGCAGTGCGAACCCTTTTGGGGGGTATGGCTACACCTTC.

The chain couples TRBV18 to TRBJ2-5, with D possibly called TRBD1 or TRBD2 (7 bases each). Per germline, CDR1 KGHSH and CDR2 LQKENI. The CDR3 contains 15 residues. The V gene lost 3 bases and the J gene lost 6 bases, with 17 bases spanning the gap. The CDR3 DNA reads TGTGCCAGCTCACCCGAAACAGGGGAGGGAAAGACCCAGTACTTC. This codes for CASSPETGEGKTQYF. The whole variable domain, remainder taken from reference TRBV18 and TRBJ2-5, is NAGVMQNPRHLVRRRGQEARLRCSPMKGHSHVYWYRQLPEEGLKFMVYLQKENIIDESGMPKERFSAEFPKEGPSILRIQQVVRGDSAAYFCASSPETGEGKTQYFGPGTRLLVL.

J is TRBJ2-1 and V is TRBV4-2; 7 positions match TRBD2. CDR3 length: 16 residues. The V segment lost 0 bases and the J segment 4 bases; nucleotides outside the gene matches: 6. Germline V gives CDR1 LGHNA, CDR2 YNFKEQ. In DNA form, the CDR3 reads TGTGCCAGCAGCCAAGATCGCGCTAGCGGTTACAATGAGCAGTTCTTC. This translates into CASSQDRASGYNEQFF.

The chain employs TRBV4-1 and TRBJ1-2; 8 nucleotides match TRBD1. CDR3 length equals 14 residues. V shed 2 bases, J shed 2 bases, and the junction held 1 base outside the gene matches. The V gene's germline CDR1 is MGHRA and CDR2 YSYEKL. The CDR3 sequence is CASSQWTGNYGYTF. The CDR3 DNA sequence: TGCGCCAGCAGCCAATGGACAGGGAACTATGGCTACACCTTC.

The chain uses TRBV6-5 and TRBJ2-7, with TRBD1 as a possible D gene (7 bases). The germline CDR1 and CDR2 sequences are MNHEY and SVGAGI. V was shortened by 6 bases and J by 2 bases, with 17 bases between the two germline ends. This CDR3 region has 15 residues. CDR3 sequence reads: CASRPTSGGPYEQYF. As DNA, the CDR3 is TGTGCCAGCAGACCTACCTCAGGGGGGCCCTACGAGCAGTACTTC.

This sequence joins TRBV7-9 and TRBJ1-2, with D maybe TRBD1 (5 bases). Looked up from germline, CDR1 is SEHNR and CDR2 is FQNEAQ (reference sequence). This CDR3 is 16 amino acids long. Trimming removed 0 bases at V and 8 bases at J, with 19 bases between. CDR3 in DNA: TGTGCCAGCAGCTTAGCAGGGGCGAATCCCTCGGGGGGCTACACCTTC. It translates to CASSLAGANPSGGYTF.

This chain joins TRBV7-2 and TRBJ2-5; a weak D match, TRBD1 (5 bases). This CDR3 spans 15 amino acids. Germline V gene lookup returns CDR1 SGHTA and CDR2 FQGNSA. V was shortened by 2 bases and J by 7 bases, with 17 bases between the two germline ends. The CDR3 region has the DNA TGTGCCAGCAGCTTATCCCCGAAGGGGTGGGGGACCCAGTACTTC. Protein: CASSLSPKGWGTQYF.

This chain joins TRBV30 and TRBJ2-4; 8 positions match TRBD2. CDR1 is GTSNPN and CDR2 is SVGIG in the germline V gene (reference sequence). Germline trimming cut 0 bases from V and 7 bases from J; bases unmatched to any gene: 5. The CDR3 sequence is 14 residues long. CDR3 region: CAWSVFRGGNIQYF. In nucleotides, the CDR3 is TGTGCCTGGAGTGTATTTCGCGGGGGGAACATTCAGTACTTC.

The V and J genes are TRBV9 and TRBJ1-6, with D hard to call. The V gene lost 0 bases and the J gene lost 4 bases, with 8 bases spanning the gap. The CDR3 totals 15 residues. Germline values: CDR1 SGDLS, CDR2 YYNGEE. The chain's CDR3 is CASSVATAYNSPLHF. CDR3 nucleotides: TGTGCCAGCAGCGTAGCTACAGCGTATAATTCACCCCTCCACTTT.

This chain links TRBV10-3 with TRBJ2-5; D might be TRBD1 or TRBD2, each matching 5 bases. The J call could be wrong; TRBJ2-7 is a better fit for the DNA end. This CDR3 spans 15 amino acids. Per germline, CDR1 ENHRY and CDR2 SYGVKD. The CDR3: CAISEGPSGLYEQYF. The CDR3 region has the DNA TGTGCCATCAGTGAGGGCCCGTCGGGGCTCTACGAGCAGTACTTC.

This chain connects TRBV6-5 to TRBJ1-1; the match to TRBD1 covers 7 bases. The CDR3 is 16 amino acids. V was clipped by 0 bases and J by 5 bases; unmatched bases: 9. CDR1 MNHEY and CDR2 SVGAGI come from the germline V gene. The CDR3 region has the DNA TGTGCCAGCAGTTACTCGACGGCAGGGGGTAGAACTGAAGCTTTCTTT. The encoded protein is CASSYSTAGGRTEAFF.

The chain joins TRBV9 to TRBJ2-1; 7 bases agree with TRBD1. The CDR3 contains 15 residues. Germline-derived CDR1 and CDR2 are SGDLS and YYNGEE. V was clipped by 1 base and J by 0 bases; unmatched bases: 1. The CDR3 is CASSVRDSSYNEQFF. The DNA for the CDR3 is TGTGCCAGCAGCGTAAGGGACAGCTCCTACAATGAGCAGTTCTTC.

The CDR3 here is CASANGHSRDEQYF. Here the CDR3 DNA reads TGTGCCAGCGCCAACGGACACTCCCGGGACGAGCAGTACTTC. The gene calls are TRBV6-5 and TRBJ2-7, with a possible D match to TRBD1 (5 bases). Germline-derived CDR1 and CDR2 are MNHEY and SVGAGI. V shed 8 bases and J shed 5 bases, with 19 bases lying between them. CDR3 length: 14 amino acids.

The CDR3 DNA reads as TGTGCCACCAGCAGGATCGACAGGGACTCCAGTGGCTACACCTTC. This codes for CATSRIDRDSSGYTF. The rearrangement links TRBV15 to TRBJ1-2, with 7 bases lining up with TRBD1. The V gene's germline CDR1 is LNHNV and CDR2 YYDKDF (reference sequence). The CDR3 has 15 residues. Losses at the gene ends were 3 bases for V and 7 bases for J; bases not matched to a gene: 11.

V and J are TRBV5-1 and TRBJ2-1; 12 nucleotides align to TRBD1. Germline V gene data show CDR1 as SGHRS and CDR2 as YFSETQ. Trimming cost V 4 bases and J 10 bases; bases outside gene matches: 6. This CDR3 spans 14 amino acids. In nucleotides, the CDR3 is TGCGCCAGCAGCCCGGGGACAGGGGGCTTGGAGCAGTTCTTC. Its protein product is CASSPGTGGLEQFF.

V and J are TRBV6-5 and TRBJ1-4, with 9 bases aligning to TRBD1. The length of the CDR3 is 15 residues. The J segment lost 9 bases and the V segment lost 5 bases, leaving 10 bases of the junction unmatched. The germline V gene encodes CDR1 MNHEY and CDR2 SVGAGI. The chain's CDR3 is CASSKGTGTGQKLFF. The CDR3 nucleotides read TGTGCCAGCAGTAAGGGGACCGGGACAGGGCAAAAACTGTTTTTT.

The rearrangement links TRBV10-3 to TRBJ2-2; the D is unclear. The V and J ends lost 7 bases and 4 bases respectively, with 13 bases between them. In germline, CDR1 is ENHRY, CDR2 SYGVKD. This CDR3 comprises 14 residues. CDR3 coding DNA: TGTGCCATCACTAGTCCCTCCCCCACCGGGGAGCTGTTTTTT. Its protein product is CAITSPSPTGELFF.

This rearrangement joins TRBV19 to TRBJ1-1, with D possibly matching TRBD1 (6 bases). The length of the CDR3 is 16 residues. Germline V gene lookup returns CDR1 LNHDA and CDR2 SQIVND (reference sequence). The germline V and J ends were trimmed by 1 base and 5 bases, with 17 bases remaining between them. Here the CDR3 reads CASSIGGDTPGTEAFF. CDR3 nucleotide sequence: TGTGCCAGTAGTATAGGGGGGGACACACCGGGTACTGAAGCTTTCTTT.

In this sample, this clone turned up once. The rearrangement links TRBV29-1 to TRBJ2-7, with D uncertain. Trimming removed 7 bases from V and 7 bases from J, with 11 bases in between. Looked up from germline, CDR1 is SQVTM and CDR2 is ANQGSEA. CDR3 size: 10 residues. CDR3 nucleotide sequence: TGCAGCGCGGGCCAGGCGGAGCAGTACTTC. This gives the protein CSAGQAEQYF.

V and J are TRBV10-1 and TRBJ1-1; D unclear. This CDR3 has 15 residues. The germline V gene encodes CDR1 WNHNN and CDR2 SYGVQD (reference sequence). Trimming took 0 bases from V and 4 from J, leaving 12 bases between them. The CDR3 region is CASSESRAGGTEAFF. CDR3 DNA sequence: TGCGCCAGCAGTGAGTCGAGAGCCGGAGGCACTGAAGCTTTCTTT.

This clone was picked up one time. The rearrangement links TRBV30 to TRBJ1-1; a possible D gene is TRBD1 (6 bases). With 0 bases removed from V and 6 bases from J, the gap between germline ends came to 17 bases. CDR1 is GTSNPN and CDR2 is SVGIG in the germline V gene (reference sequence). CDR3 size: 15 residues. DNA of the CDR3: TGTGCCTGGAGTGTACCGGAACAGGGTAGGGCTGAAGCTTTCTTT. Translating it yields CAWSVPEQGRAEAFF.

V and J are TRBV6-1 and TRBJ1-5, with D unclear. Trimming left V 1 base short and J 2 bases short, with 9 bases between. Germline CDR1 reads MNHNS; CDR2 reads SASEGT. This CDR3 is 15 amino acids long. The CDR3 DNA reads as TGTGCCAGCAGTGAAGGAACGGTCGGCAATCAGCCCCAGCATTTT. Residues: CASSEGTVGNQPQHF.

The CDR3 reads CASSRNGGLNYNEQFF. Written as DNA, the CDR3 is TGTGCCAGCTCACGAAACGGGGGGCTAAACTACAATGAGCAGTTCTTC. The chain carries TRBV18 and TRBJ2-1; D possibly corresponds to TRBD2 (7 bases). The V end was cut by 4 bases, the J end by 3 bases, with 16 bases between. Germline values: CDR1 KGHSH, CDR2 LQKENI. The CDR3 is made up of 16 amino acids. Variable domain in full (rest from reference TRBV18 and TRBJ2-1): NAGVMQNPRHLVRRRGQEARLRCSPMKGHSHVYWYRQLPEEGLKFMVYLQKENIIDESGMPKERFSAEFPKEGPSILRIQQVVRGDSAAYFCASSRNGGLNYNEQFFGPGTRLTVL.

This clone came up once. The chain carries TRBV5-1 and TRBJ2-5, with unresolved D. Germline V gives CDR1 SGHRS, CDR2 YFSETQ. CDR3 length: 15 amino acids. Deletions cut 3 bases from V and 1 base from J, with 13 bases between. In nucleotides, the CDR3 is TGCGCCAGCAGCTCAAATCAGATTTTCCAAGAGACCCAGTACTTC. Protein sequence: CASSSNQIFQETQYF.

V gene TRBV18 combines with J gene TRBJ2-5; unclear D gene. Germline CDR1 KGHSH, CDR2 LQKENI. V gave up 3 bases and J gave up 1 base, with 9 bases separating them. The CDR3 runs to 14 residues. The CDR3 DNA is TGTGCCAGCTCACCCATCATGGCCCAAGAGACCCAGTACTTC. It codes for CASSPIMAQETQYF.

The chain employs TRBV27 and TRBJ2-3; 9 bases match TRBD2. This CDR3 has 16 amino acids. Germline lookup yields CDR1 MNHEY and CDR2 SMNVEV (reference sequence). The V and J ends lost 5 bases and 4 bases, in that order; junction bases with no gene match: 10. CDR3 protein: CASSKPGLAKADTQYF. The CDR3 coding sequence is TGTGCCAGCAGTAAACCGGGACTAGCTAAAGCAGATACGCAGTATTTT.

The rearrangement joins TRBV7-9 to TRBJ2-1; maybe TRBD2 (7 bases). Germline V gene sequence: CDR1 SEHNR, CDR2 FQNEAQ (reference sequence). V was shortened by 1 base and J by 2 bases, with 9 bases between the two germline ends. There are 15 residues in the CDR3. The CDR3, as DNA: TGTGCCAGCAGCTTAGGGGGGGGCCCCTACAATGAGCAGTTCTTC. It yields the protein CASSLGGGPYNEQFF.